Below, 13 T cell receptor beta chains from the same sample are listed, as sequenced in a study of control samples from healthy donors and cancer patients (dated by TCRdb to about 2020). Receptor amplification or capture employed the immunoSEQ multiplex PCR assay. This is the immuneACCESS table as TCRdb keeps it, with only in-frame sequences that have V and J called. A part of the clones is gone; compared with another copy, unresolved V genes explain less than half, and the rest is unexplained. Counted in this sample were 120,000 or so clones; 85% to 95% of them appeared once. 0.55% to 0.65% of the sample lies in the top ten. The specimen sequenced was PBMCs. These receptors all come from an older man with head and neck cancer.

This clone was counted between two and nine times. In nucleotides, the CDR3 is TGTGCCATCAGTCCCTCGGCGAGAGGGGAGCTGTTTTTT. Protein sequence: CAISPSARGELFF. The chain couples TRBV10-3 to TRBJ2-2; D unclear. This CDR3 region has 13 residues. CDR1 and CDR2 from the germline V gene are ENHRY and SYGVKD. Between the trimmed V and J ends, which lost 5 bases and 8 bases, there was a span of 12 bases.

The rearrangement uses TRBV15 and TRBJ1-2; TRBD1 aligns across 7 bases. CDR1 and CDR2 from the germline V gene are LNHNV and YYDKDF (reference sequence). Trimming removed 5 bases from V and 8 bases from J; junction bases left unmatched: 11. CDR3 length: 14 amino acids. DNA for the CDR3: TGTGCCACCAGCCGGGGGGGACAGCCTAACGGCTACACCTTC. Translated, it gives CATSRGGQPNGYTF.

The chain recombines TRBV4-3 with TRBJ2-1; the D gene is possibly TRBD2 (7 bases). Trimming stripped 1 base from V and 4 bases from J, with 17 bases between. Germline CDR1 and CDR2: LGHNA and YSLEER. There are 17 residues in the CDR3. CDR3 sequence: CASSQGWGRDIYNEQFF. CDR3 in DNA: TGCGCCAGCAGCCAAGGTTGGGGGAGGGACATATACAATGAGCAGTTCTTC.

The CDR3 spells CASSLAGEYEKLFF. The CDR3, as DNA: TGTGCCAGCAGCTTGGCAGGGGAATATGAAAAACTGTTTTTT. The chain recombines TRBV5-4 with TRBJ1-4, with D possibly being TRBD1 (6 bases). Germline lookup yields CDR1 SGHNT and CDR2 YYREEE (reference sequence). The CDR3 covers 14 residues. V was shortened by 0 bases and J by 6 bases, with 9 bases between the two germline ends.

This chain connects TRBV12-3 or TRBV12-4 to TRBJ1-1, with a weak D call TRBD1 (5 bases). The CDR3 loop spans 13 amino acids. Between the trimmed V and J ends, which lost 1 base and 7 bases, there was a span of 10 bases. CDR3 DNA: TGTGCCAGCAGTTTAGGGCAGGGACTTGAAGCTTTCTTT. The encoded protein is CASSLGQGLEAFF.

The gene calls are TRBV4-2 and TRBJ1-4; weak D call: TRBD1 (6 bases). Germline CDR1 and CDR2: LGHNA and YNFKEQ. CDR3 size: 16 residues. Trimming stripped 4 bases from V and 3 bases from J, with 15 bases between. Here the CDR3 reads CASSLIPDSSNEKLFF. The CDR3 DNA reads as TGTGCCAGCAGCCTAATACCGGACAGTTCTAATGAAAAACTGTTTTTT.

The CDR3, as DNA: TGTGCTAGTGGTTTGATGGGGGGGCTCACTGAAGCTTTCTTT. It encodes CASGLMGGLTEAFF. This sequence joins TRBV12-5 and TRBJ1-1; a possible D gene is TRBD1 (6 bases). Germline CDR1 LGHNT, CDR2 FRNRAP. V was trimmed by 2 bases and J by 4 bases, leaving 11 bases between them. The CDR3 length is 14 residues. The full variable domain, its missing parts supplied by reference TRBV12-5 and TRBJ1-1, is DARVTQTPRHKVTEMGQEVTMRCQPILGHNTVFWYRQTMMQGLELLAYFRNRAPLDDSGMPKDRFSAEMPDATLATLKIQPSEPRDSAVYFCASGLMGGLTEAFFGQGTRLTVV.

CDR3 bases: TGCGCCAGCAGCCAAGAATCTAGGGGGGGTGAGCAGTTCTTC. Residues: CASSQESRGGEQFF. The chain joins TRBV4-3 to TRBJ2-1; maybe TRBD2 (7 bases). V shed 0 bases and J shed 9 bases, with 12 bases lying between them. Germline V gene lookup returns CDR1 LGHNA and CDR2 YSLEER. CDR3 length: 14 residues.

The V and J genes are TRBV5-6 and TRBJ1-5, with TRBD1 as a possible D gene (6 bases). This CDR3 has 12 amino acids. Trimming took off 4 bases at V and 14 bases at J, with 16 bases between the two ends. The germline gives CDR1 SGHDT, CDR2 YYEEEE. The CDR3 DNA reads TGTGCCAGCAGCCTCCGGACAGATCCAGAGCATTTT. This sequence encodes CASSLRTDPEHF.

The rearrangement joins TRBV6-1 to TRBJ2-3; D is ambiguous. The CDR3 is made up of 14 amino acids. Germline V gene lookup returns CDR1 MNHNS and CDR2 SASEGT. The germline V and J ends were trimmed by 2 bases and 8 bases, with 14 bases remaining between them. The CDR3 loop reads CASSETPPARTQYF. The CDR3 nucleotides read TGTGCCAGCAGTGAAACCCCCCCGGCGCGTACGCAGTATTTT.

V is TRBV30 and J is TRBJ2-1; possibly TRBD2 for D (6 bases). Germline V gene data show CDR1 as GTSNPN and CDR2 as SVGIG (reference sequence). The ends were cut back, 7 bases at V and 3 bases at J, with 13 bases in the middle. The CDR3 is 13 residues long. Here the CDR3 reads CAFRGFLYNEQFF. CDR3 sequence (DNA): TGTGCCTTTCGGGGGTTTCTCTACAATGAGCAGTTCTTC.

The V call is TRBV19, the J call TRBJ1-5, with D perhaps matching TRBD1 (6 bases). The V end lost 7 bases, the J end lost 0 bases, and 16 bases lay between the germline ends. The CDR3 consists of 16 residues. The germline gives CDR1 LNHDA, CDR2 SQIVND (reference sequence). CDR3 in DNA: TGTGCCAGTACTTCCCGGGGGCAGGTTAGCAATCAGCCCCAGCATTTT. It translates to CASTSRGQVSNQPQHF. The whole variable domain, remainder taken from reference TRBV19 and TRBJ1-5, is DGGITQSPKYLFRKEGQNVTLSCEQNLNHDAMYWYRQDPGQGLRLIYYSQIVNDFQKGDIAEGYSVSREKKESFPLTVTSAQKNPTAFYLCASTSRGQVSNQPQHFGDGTRLSIL.

The chain combines TRBV18 with TRBJ2-1, with 8 nucleotides matching TRBD2. The CDR3 sequence is 15 residues long. V was clipped by 2 bases and J by 5 bases; unmatched bases: 5. Germline-derived CDR1 and CDR2 are KGHSH and LQKENI. This CDR3 reads CASSPSTSGHNEQFF. For the CDR3, the DNA is TGTGCCAGCTCACCAAGTACTAGCGGACACAATGAGCAGTTCTTC.